There are a few counts of the clone carrying this TCR beta chain. The data were taken from a study of beta chain features in type 1 diabetes. Reverse transcribing all isolated RNA meant expressed TCRB transcripts were sequenced. Sequenced by immunoSEQ multiplex PCR; TCRdb stores in-frame clones only, minus some. The table records some 150,000 clones, over 9.5% of them present only once. Sequenced sample: naive CD4+ T cells from blood. The source of this sequence is a man aged 18 to 29 in good health.

The CDR3 sequence: CASRLDRAGYNEQFF. CDR3 in DNA: TGTGCCAGCAGGCTAGACAGGGCAGGGTACAATGAGCAGTTCTTC. The J gene is TRBJ2-1, the V gene TRBV6-1; 7 nucleotides line up with TRBD1. V gave up 6 bases and J gave up 4 bases; unmatched junction bases: 9. CDR3 size: 15 residues. Germline V gene sequence: CDR1 MNHNS, CDR2 SASEGT.